Shown below are 24 T cell receptor beta chains from a single sample sequenced in a study of T cells in tuberculosis. The time point was: new active TB diagnosis, blood taken before or within 7 days of starting treatment. Generated by immunoSEQ multiplex PCR, the TCRdb table keeps only in-frame clones and is missing some. The sample carries 5,000 or so clones, approximately 98% recorded once. This material consisted of PBMCs, taken at tuberculosis diagnosis. These receptors were obtained from an adult with tuberculosis.

The chain employs TRBV5-1 and TRBJ1-2, with D hard to call. This CDR3 is built from 15 residues. Germline V gene data show CDR1 as SGHRS and CDR2 as YFSETQ. V lost 0 bases and J lost 0, with 9 bases in between. Written as DNA, the CDR3 is TGCGCCAGCAGCTTGGCCCCAGATACTAACTATGGCTACACCTTC. Translated, it gives CASSLAPDTNYGYTF.

This chain links TRBV18 with TRBJ1-1, with TRBD1 matching 8 bases. The germline V gene has CDR1 KGHSH and CDR2 LQKENI. With 10 bases clipped from V and 1 base from J, the junction kept 5 bases outside the gene matches. The CDR3 runs to 13 residues. The CDR3: CATSQGANTEAFF. CDR3 in DNA: TGTGCCACCTCCCAGGGGGCGAACACTGAAGCTTTCTTT. Using reference TRBV18 and TRBJ1-1 for the parts outside the CDR3, the full variable domain is NAGVMQNPRHLVRRRGQEARLRCSPMKGHSHVYWYRQLPEEGLKFMVYLQKENIIDESGMPKERFSAEFPKEGPSILRIQQVVRGDSAAYFCATSQGANTEAFFGQGTRLTVV.

The V and J genes are TRBV7-9 and TRBJ1-5; D call uncertain. Trimming stripped 8 bases from V and 3 bases from J, with 8 bases between. The CDR3 has 12 amino acids. CDR1 SEHNR and CDR2 FQNEAQ come from the germline V gene (reference sequence). The CDR3 DNA reads as TGTGCCAGCGGTGAGGACAATCAGCCCCAGCATTTT. It specifies CASGEDNQPQHF.

The chain couples TRBV10-1 to TRBJ2-2, with 9 positions matching TRBD1. The germline CDR1 and CDR2 sequences are WNHNN and SYGVQD (reference sequence). This CDR3 comprises 15 residues. The chain's CDR3 is CARTGEVVPTRELFF. Written as DNA, the CDR3 is TGCGCTAGGACAGGGGAGGTTGTCCCGACCAGGGAGCTGTTTTTT.

The chain uses TRBV4-2 and TRBJ2-5; TRBD1 agrees at 7 bases. Looked up from germline, CDR1 is LGHNA and CDR2 is YNFKEQ. Trimming at V came to 0 bases and at J to 6 bases, leaving 13 bases not matched to a gene. The CDR3 contains 17 residues. The CDR3 spells CASSQDVTGRGMKTQYF. CDR3 sequence (DNA): TGTGCCAGCAGCCAAGATGTGACAGGGCGAGGTATGAAGACCCAGTACTTC.

The chain combines TRBV1 with TRBJ2-1; the table's TRBD2 call for D was not verified on the DNA. TRBV1 is classified as a pseudogene. The CDR3 is made up of 15 amino acids. CDR3 DNA: TGCACCAGCAGCCCTGACGCTAGCGGGAACCATGAGCAGTTCTTC. Its translation: CTSSPDASGNHEQFF.

This clone was counted once. CDR3 region: CASSLSIATYGYTF. CDR3 DNA: TGTGCCAGCAGTTTATCGATAGCAACCTATGGCTACACCTTC. V and J are TRBV27 and TRBJ1-2; D remains ambiguous. V was trimmed by 0 bases and J by 4 bases, leaving 9 bases between them. The CDR3 spans 14 residues. CDR1 is MNHEY, CDR2 SMNVEV, per germline (reference sequence).

The chain uses TRBV27 and TRBJ2-6; tentative D call: TRBD1 (6 bases). The germline CDR1 and CDR2 sequences are MNHEY and SMNVEV (reference sequence). The V and J ends lost 6 bases and 0 bases respectively, with 18 bases between them. CDR3 length: 18 amino acids. CDR3 region: CASSLRTVPTSGANVLTF. For the CDR3, the DNA is TGTGCCAGCAGCCTGAGGACAGTCCCAACCTCTGGGGCCAACGTCCTGACTTTC.

V gene TRBV15 combines with J gene TRBJ1-2; weak D call: TRBD1 (5 bases). The CDR3 spans 14 residues. V lost 2 bases to trimming and J lost 4 bases, with 11 bases between them. The germline CDR1 and CDR2 sequences are LNHNV and YYDKDF (reference sequence). CDR3 region: CATSRNQGFYGYTF. CDR3 nucleotide sequence: TGTGCCACCAGCAGAAACCAGGGATTCTATGGCTACACCTTC.

The V call is TRBV29-1, the J call TRBJ1-2; 7 positions match TRBD1. CDR1 is SQVTM, CDR2 ANQGSEA, per germline. The CDR3 runs 14 residues. V shed 5 bases and J 5 bases; nucleotides not matched to a gene: 11. Written as DNA, the CDR3 is TGCAGCGTTACGAGGGACAGAAATTTTTATGGCTACACCTTC. This codes for CSVTRDRNFYGYTF.

The genes are TRBV7-8 and TRBJ2-2, with D unclear. CDR3 length: 13 amino acids. Per germline, CDR1 SGHVS and CDR2 FQNEAQ. V gave up 4 bases and J gave up 0 bases, with 3 bases separating them. CDR3 protein: CASSSSNTGELFF. Written as DNA, the CDR3 is TGTGCCAGCAGCTCTTCGAACACCGGGGAGCTGTTTTTT.

The rearrangement joins TRBV5-1 to TRBJ2-5; D unresolved. The CDR3 covers 13 residues. V lost 1 base and J 2 bases, leaving 6 bases between the germline ends. CDR1 is SGHRS, CDR2 YFSETQ, per germline. CDR3: CASSLRQQETQYF. In DNA form, the CDR3 reads TGCGCCAGCAGCTTGAGACAACAAGAGACCCAGTACTTC.

This chain links TRBV5-1 with TRBJ2-7, with D hard to call. CDR3 size: 14 residues. Per the germline V gene, CDR1 is SGHRS and CDR2 is YFSETQ. V lost 2 bases, J lost 5 bases, and 14 bases lay in between. The CDR3 DNA is TGCGCCAGCAGCTTTTGGCTAGTGTCCAACGAGCAGTACTTC. Translation gives CASSFWLVSNEQYF.

V usage is TRBV9 and J usage is TRBJ2-3; tentative D call: TRBD2 (5 bases). The CDR3 runs to 12 residues. In germline, CDR1 is SGDLS, CDR2 YYNGEE. Trimming removed 0 bases from V and 8 bases from J, with 7 bases in between. The CDR3, as DNA: TGTGCCAGCAGCGTAGTTGGAGGTACGCAGTATTTT. It codes for CASSVVGGTQYF.

The chain recombines TRBV6-1 with TRBJ2-4, with 8 bases fitting TRBD2. The CDR3 covers 12 residues. Germline V gene sequence: CDR1 MNHNS, CDR2 SASEGT. V lost 5 bases to trimming and J lost 10 bases; unmatched junction nucleotides: 4. The CDR3 DNA reads as TGTGCCAGCAGTTCTACGGGAGGGATTCAGTACTTC. Encoded protein: CASSSTGGIQYF.

V gene TRBV9 combines with J gene TRBJ2-7; 7 bases are a match to TRBD2. The CDR3 is 15 amino acids. Germline assignment: CDR1 SGDLS and CDR2 YYNGEE. The J segment lost 0 bases and the V segment lost 4 bases, leaving 7 bases of the junction unmatched. The CDR3 DNA sequence: TGTGCCAGCAGCCTCGAACTAGCGACCTCCTACGAGCAGTACTTC. As protein: CASSLELATSYEQYF.

The rearrangement links TRBV10-3 to TRBJ2-7; 9 positions match TRBD1. V dropped 4 bases and J dropped 6; count of bases not matched to a gene: 4. The CDR3 runs to 13 residues. Germline V gene lookup returns CDR1 ENHRY and CDR2 SYGVKD. The CDR3 DNA reads TGTGCCATCAGTGGGGACAGGGCAGGCGAGCAGTACTTC. Translating it yields CAISGDRAGEQYF.

The V gene is TRBV6-1, the J gene TRBJ2-3, with D hard to call. V lost 6 bases to trimming and J lost 0 bases, with 7 bases between them. The CDR3 totals 13 residues. Germline-derived CDR1 and CDR2 are MNHNS and SASEGT. CDR3 amino acids: CASRYSSTDTQYF. CDR3 DNA: TGTGCCAGCAGATACAGCAGCACAGATACGCAGTATTTT.

The chain employs TRBV29-1 and TRBJ1-1; maybe TRBD1 (6 bases). The CDR3 extends over 12 amino acids. The germline V gene encodes CDR1 SQVTM and CDR2 ANQGSEA. V lost 6 bases and J 4 bases, leaving 12 bases between the germline ends. The CDR3: CSVYRVSTEAFF. The CDR3 bases are TGCAGCGTCTACAGGGTGAGCACTGAAGCTTTCTTT.

The chain joins TRBV10-3 to TRBJ1-5; D call uncertain. Trimming removed 0 bases from V and 1 base from J, with 7 bases in between. The CDR3 length is 15 residues. CDR1 is ENHRY and CDR2 is SYGVKD in the germline V gene. The CDR3 DNA reads TGTGCCATCAGTGAGTCAGGAGGGAGCAATCAGCCCCAGCATTTT. Residues: CAISESGGSNQPQHF.

The rearrangement links TRBV29-1 to TRBJ2-1; 11 bases map to TRBD2. V was clipped by 6 bases and J by 3 bases; unmatched bases: 7. The CDR3 length is 15 residues. In germline, CDR1 is SQVTM, CDR2 ANQGSEA. The DNA of the CDR3 is TGCAGCGTGATACTTAGCGGGGGGGACTACAATGAGCAGTTCTTC. It is translated as CSVILSGGDYNEQFF.

The gene calls are TRBV5-1 and TRBJ2-1, with 8 bases identical to TRBD1. Looked up from germline, CDR1 is SGHRS and CDR2 is YFSETQ. The CDR3 totals 14 residues. The junction had 4 bases not matched to a gene; V was cut back by 0 bases and J by 8 bases. CDR3 in DNA: TGCGCCAGCAGCTTGGCCAGGGGGCTCTATGAGCAGTTCTTC. Its translation is CASSLARGLYEQFF.

This clone was picked up one time. The rearrangement links TRBV6-6 to TRBJ1-5; possible D gene TRBD1, 5 bases. The CDR3 spans 15 residues. From germline, CDR1 is MNHNY and CDR2 SVGAGI (reference sequence). Trimming shortened V by 8 bases and J by 6 bases, and 20 bases separated the two germline ends. This chain's CDR3 is CASRRGGEGAQPQHF. The CDR3 nucleotides are TGTGCCAGCCGACGGGGGGGTGAAGGGGCTCAGCCCCAGCATTTT.

V gene TRBV5-6 combines with J gene TRBJ1-3, with 7 bases that match TRBD1. Germline CDR1 and CDR2: SGHDT and YYEEEE. The CDR3 extends over 15 amino acids. Trimming took 1 base from V and 8 from J; bases not matched to a gene: 9. CDR3 DNA: TGTGCCAGCAGCTTGTCACAGGGGTTGGGAGACACCATATATTTT. Translating it yields CASSLSQGLGDTIYF.